These T cell receptor beta chains were read from a single sample in a study of shared clonotypes between healthy human individuals. TCRdb keeps only in-frame clones here, not all; method: immunoSEQ multiplex PCR. The data show fewer than 650,000 clones, 76% seen once. The sequencing input was PBMCs. The receptors derive from a woman in her 40s in good health. Some clones in this sample may be carry-over from other donors' samples. The conserved cysteine and the conserved F or W are not part of the CDR3 here. D genes are given only for firm matches.

ASSPGQGVVNQPQH	TRBD1	TRBV4-1	TRBJ1-5
ATSSRASSSYEQY	NA	TRBV15	TRBJ2-7
ASSSPGLAGRTDTQY	TRBD2	TRBV28	TRBJ2-3
ASSPGLAGEETQY	TRBD2	TRBV6-5	TRBJ2-5
ATLQGMVTDTQY	NA	TRBV5-8	TRBJ2-3
ASSLSGRAIDEQF	TRBD2	TRBV7-2	TRBJ2-1
ASRPLTGTSRHNEQF	TRBD2	TRBV7-9	TRBJ2-1
ASSFGTGDQPQH	TRBD1	TRBV5-5	TRBJ1-5
ASSYSSEAF	NA	TRBV7-9	TRBJ1-1
ASSLAGTVKVGANVLT	TRBD1	TRBV18	TRBJ2-6
ASTPTSLEANYGYT	NA	TRBV19	TRBJ1-2
ASSFLTRGQY	NA	TRBV28	TRBJ2-7
ASSLVGGTSGSAGELF	TRBD2	TRBV11-2	TRBJ2-2
ASFGTGAF	NA	TRBV27	TRBJ1-1
ASSLDLNEKLF	NA	TRBV28	TRBJ1-4
ASSFGLAGETQY	TRBD2	TRBV7-9	TRBJ2-5
ASSVTPMNTEAF	NA	TRBV9	TRBJ1-1
ASSGTGNNEQF	TRBD1	TRBV19	TRBJ2-1
ASSLYRVKRLDNEQF	NA	TRBV28	TRBJ2-1
SASTTGNTIY	NA	TRBV29-1	TRBJ1-3
ASSKGQGAYYEQY	TRBD1	TRBV18	TRBJ2-7
ASSPMEATDTQY	NA	TRBV19	TRBJ2-3
ASSSRGVGNTEAF	NA	TRBV5-6	TRBJ1-1
ASRPTLYNEQF	NA	TRBV10-2	TRBJ2-1
ASSSTGFQETQY	NA	TRBV7-8	TRBJ2-5
ASSTPLGETQY	NA	TRBV27	TRBJ2-5
ASGPLRGANQPQH	NA	TRBV28	TRBJ1-5
ASSRRTTLNTEAF	NA	TRBV6-5	TRBJ1-1
ASSLSGGSGSGYEQY	NA	TRBV7-3	TRBJ2-7
ASSVDGRALGATGELF	TRBD2	TRBV9	TRBJ2-2
ASSIGLAGADTQY	TRBD2	TRBV19	TRBJ2-3
AWLRGRSGNTIY	NA	TRBV30	TRBJ1-3
ASSLGVSEQY	NA	TRBV5-6	TRBJ2-7
SVGSANYGYT	NA	TRBV29-1	TRBJ1-2
ATLGRAFAYEQY	NA	TRBV28	TRBJ2-7
ATKRASGQGVNYGYT	TRBD1	TRBV19	TRBJ1-2